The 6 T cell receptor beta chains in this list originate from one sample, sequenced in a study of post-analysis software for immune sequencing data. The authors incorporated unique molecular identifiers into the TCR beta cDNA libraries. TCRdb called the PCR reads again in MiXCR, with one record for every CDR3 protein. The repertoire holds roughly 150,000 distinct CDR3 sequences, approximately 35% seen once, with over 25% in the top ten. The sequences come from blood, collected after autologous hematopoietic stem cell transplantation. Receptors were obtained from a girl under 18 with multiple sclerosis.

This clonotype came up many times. The CDR3 loop is CSARDAPGLKYEQYF. The DNA of the CDR3 is TGCAGTGCTAGAGACGCCCCGGGACTTAAATACGAGCAGTACTTC. This rearrangement joins TRBV20-1 to TRBJ2-7; TRBD2 might be the D (6 bases). The germline V gene encodes CDR1 DFQATT and CDR2 SNEGSKA (reference sequence). The CDR3 is 15 residues long. V gave up 0 bases and J gave up 4 bases, with 16 bases separating them.

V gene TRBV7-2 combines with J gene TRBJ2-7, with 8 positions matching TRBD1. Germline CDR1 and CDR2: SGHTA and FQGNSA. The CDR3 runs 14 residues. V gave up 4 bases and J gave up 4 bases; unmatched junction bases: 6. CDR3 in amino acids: CASSWTGSLYEQYF. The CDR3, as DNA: TGTGCCAGCAGCTGGACAGGGAGTTTGTACGAGCAGTACTTC.

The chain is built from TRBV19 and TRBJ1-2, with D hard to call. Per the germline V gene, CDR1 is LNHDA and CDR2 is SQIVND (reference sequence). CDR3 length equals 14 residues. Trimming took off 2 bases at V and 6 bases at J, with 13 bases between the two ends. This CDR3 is CASSILTLRDGYTF. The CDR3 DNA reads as TGTGCCAGTAGTATACTCACGCTCAGAGATGGCTACACCTTC.

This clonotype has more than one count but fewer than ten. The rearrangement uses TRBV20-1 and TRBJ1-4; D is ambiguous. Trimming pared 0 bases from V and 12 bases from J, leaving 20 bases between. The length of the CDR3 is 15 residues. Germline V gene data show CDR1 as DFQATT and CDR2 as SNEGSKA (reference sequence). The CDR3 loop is CSARDRFGGGRELFF. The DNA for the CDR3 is TGCAGTGCTAGAGATAGGTTTGGTGGTGGAAGAGAACTGTTTTTT.

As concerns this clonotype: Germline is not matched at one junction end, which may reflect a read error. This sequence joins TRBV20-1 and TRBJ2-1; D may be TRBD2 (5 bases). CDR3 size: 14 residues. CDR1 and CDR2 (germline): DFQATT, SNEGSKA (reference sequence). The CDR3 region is CSARGRAVYNEQFF. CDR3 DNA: TGCAGTGCGAGAGGGCGGGCCGTCTACAATGAGCAGTTCTTC.

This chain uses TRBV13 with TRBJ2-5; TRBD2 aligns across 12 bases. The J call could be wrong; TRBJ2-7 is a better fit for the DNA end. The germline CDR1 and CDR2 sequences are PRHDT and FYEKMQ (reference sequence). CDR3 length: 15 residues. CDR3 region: CASTVSTSGSYEQYF. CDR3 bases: TGTGCCAGCACCGTTTCGACTAGCGGGAGTTACGAGCAGTACTTC.